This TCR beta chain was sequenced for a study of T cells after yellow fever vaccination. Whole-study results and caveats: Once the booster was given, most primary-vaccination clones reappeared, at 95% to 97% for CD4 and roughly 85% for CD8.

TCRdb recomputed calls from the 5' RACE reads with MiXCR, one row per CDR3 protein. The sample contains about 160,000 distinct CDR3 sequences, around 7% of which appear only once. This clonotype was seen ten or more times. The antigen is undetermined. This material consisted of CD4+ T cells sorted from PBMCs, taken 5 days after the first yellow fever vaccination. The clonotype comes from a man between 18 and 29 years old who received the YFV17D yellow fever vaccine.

The CDR3 DNA sequence: TGTGCCAGCAGTTACTCAGAAGGGTATGGCTACACCTTC. This gives the protein CASSYSEGYGYTF. The chain is built from TRBV6-5 and TRBJ1-2; D ambiguous. This CDR3 region has 13 residues. With 0 bases removed from V and 5 bases from J, the gap between germline ends came to 7 bases. Germline-derived CDR1 and CDR2 are MNHEY and SVGAGI.